What follows are 28 T cell receptor beta chains derived from one specimen sequenced in a study of Graves' ophthalmopathy and Graves' hyperthyroidism. Amplification from RNA transcripts yielded the TCR beta CDR3 regions. The first round was an RT-PCR with HTBI primers, and the second round was a multiplex PCR. MiXCR, applied by TCRdb to the multiplex PCR reads, yields one record per CDR3 protein. This table has around 1,000,000 distinct CDR3 sequences, about 40% appearing once. The sample was peripheral blood or thyroid tissue (not recorded which). These receptors came from an adult man with Graves' hyperthyroidism.

Comments on this clonotype: The germline gene is not matched at one end of the junction; a read error may be the cause. V is TRBV7-2 and J is TRBJ2-7, with TRBD2 matching over 7 bases. Germline V gene data show CDR1 as SGHTA and CDR2 as FQGNSA. The CDR3 covers 14 residues. The CDR3 loop is CASSRDYNTGELYF. DNA for the CDR3: TGTGCCAGCAGCCGGGACTATAACACCGGGGAGCTGTACTTC.

This clonotype was counted many times. J is TRBJ1-5 and V is TRBV7-9, with 10 bases fitting TRBD1. The germline V gene encodes CDR1 SEHNR and CDR2 FQNEAQ (reference sequence). The CDR3 loop spans 16 amino acids. V lost 1 base to trimming and J lost 2 bases; unmatched junction nucleotides: 2. The CDR3: CASSLGTGGGNQPQHF. The CDR3 nucleotides read TGTGCCAGCAGCTTAGGGACAGGGGGAGGCAATCAGCCCCAGCATTTT.

This chain joins TRBV7-9 and TRBJ2-6; no definite D call. This CDR3 contains 14 residues. CDR1 is SEHNR, CDR2 FQNEAQ, per germline (reference sequence). V gave up 5 bases and J gave up 5 bases, with 10 bases separating them. The CDR3 is CASSGVNRANVLTF. The CDR3, as DNA: TGTGCCAGCAGCGGAGTGAACCGGGCCAACGTCCTGACTTTC.

This clonotype came up many times. The V gene is TRBV5-1, the J gene TRBJ2-7, with D perhaps TRBD1 or TRBD2 (7 bases each). The V end lost 1 base, the J end lost 2 bases, and 13 bases lay between the germline ends. Germline CDR1 and CDR2: SGHRS and YFSETQ. This CDR3 has 15 amino acids. CDR3 nucleotide sequence: TGCGCCAGCAGCTTGAGCGGGACAGCAGCCTACGAGCAGTACTTC. Translated, it gives CASSLSGTAAYEQYF.

This clonotype was counted many times. The chain couples TRBV13 to TRBJ2-6; D might be TRBD2 (6 bases). The V and J ends lost 6 bases and 2 bases respectively, with 14 bases between them. This CDR3 comprises 16 residues. The germline gives CDR1 PRHDT, CDR2 FYEKMQ (reference sequence). The CDR3, as DNA: TGTGCCAGCAGGAGACACACGGGAGCTGGGGCCAACGTCCTGACTTTC. Amino acids: CASRRHTGAGANVLTF.

The V call is TRBV10-2, the J call TRBJ2-3, with D unresolved. The V end was cut by 3 bases, the J end by 1 base, with 11 bases between. The CDR3 is 15 amino acids. CDR1 and CDR2 (germline): WSHSY, SAAADI. The CDR3 region has the DNA TGCGCCAGCAGTGAACCGAGCTTAGGCACAGATACGCAGTATTTT. It encodes CASSEPSLGTDTQYF.

This clonotype appeared a few times. The rearrangement joins TRBV6-1 to TRBJ2-7; possible D gene TRBD1, 6 bases. The CDR3 sequence is 13 residues long. Germline V gene sequence: CDR1 MNHNS, CDR2 SASEGT. V lost 10 bases to trimming and J lost 6 bases, with 19 bases between them. The CDR3 DNA sequence: TGTGCCATTAGAACAGGGCCCTTCGGCGAGCAGTACTTC. Translation gives CAIRTGPFGEQYF.

This clonotype occurred many times. The chain has TRBV10-3 and TRBJ1-4; D gene uncertain. V gave up 6 bases and J gave up 7 bases, with 9 bases separating them. Germline V lookup: CDR1 ENHRY, CDR2 SYGVKD. The CDR3 totals 12 residues. Here the CDR3 reads CAIRAMGEKLFF. CDR3 sequence (DNA): TGTGCCATCAGGGCAATGGGTGAAAAACTGTTTTTT.

This clonotype has ten or more counts. CDR3 sequence: CASRTGAGNSPLHF. CDR3 bases: TGTGCCAGCAGGACAGGGGCGGGTAATTCACCCCTCCACTTT. This chain uses TRBV27 with TRBJ1-6; 8 bases are shared with TRBD1. CDR1 and CDR2 (germline): MNHEY, SMNVEV (reference sequence). This CDR3 region has 14 residues. The V gene end was trimmed by 6 bases and the J gene end by 6 bases; junction bases not matched to a gene: 4.

The chain combines TRBV2 with TRBJ1-6; TRBD1 agrees at 9 bases. The CDR3 extends over 14 amino acids. Germline loops: CDR1 SNHLY, CDR2 FYNNEI. V shed 4 bases, J shed 14 bases, and the junction held 9 bases outside the gene matches. CDR3 region: CASSAQGASETLHF. CDR3 DNA sequence: TGTGCCAGCAGTGCACAGGGGGCGTCGGAAACCCTCCACTTT.

This clonotype occurred once. The chain employs TRBV7-9 and TRBJ2-7; 8 bases fit TRBD2. Germline-derived CDR1 and CDR2 are SEHNR and FQNEAQ (reference sequence). This CDR3 comprises 14 residues. Trimming removed 3 bases from V and 7 bases from J; junction bases left unmatched: 8. CDR3 amino acids: CASSFLVAGLEQYF. The CDR3 DNA follows: TGTGCCAGCAGCTTCCTGGTAGCGGGATTAGAGCAGTACTTC.

The chain links TRBV15 to TRBJ2-2, with no clear D. Trimming left V 3 bases short and J 6 bases short, with 2 bases between. The CDR3 contains 11 residues. Germline values: CDR1 LNHNV, CDR2 YYDKDF (reference sequence). The CDR3 loop is CATSSPGELFF. The CDR3 region has the DNA TGTGCCACCAGCAGTCCCGGGGAGCTGTTTTTT.

This clonotype was found many times. The rearrangement uses TRBV2 and TRBJ2-5, with a tentative D call TRBD2 (6 bases). Trimming stripped 5 bases from V and 5 bases from J, with 27 bases between. CDR1 and CDR2 (germline): SNHLY, FYNNEI. There are 18 residues in the CDR3. CDR3 nucleotides: TGTGCCAGCAGTAAATCCGGGACTCTAAGTCTTTCTGTTGAGACCCAGTACTTC. Translation gives CASSKSGTLSLSVETQYF.

The CDR3 region has the DNA TGTGCCAGCAGCTTGGACCAGGGTTCGAACACCATATATTTT. Encoded protein: CASSLDQGSNTIYF. The chain recombines TRBV5-4 with TRBJ1-3; a possible D gene is TRBD1 (5 bases). Germline assignment: CDR1 SGHNT and CDR2 YYREEE (reference sequence). The V end was cut by 0 bases, the J end by 7 bases, with 11 bases between. This CDR3 spans 14 amino acids.

This clonotype has just a few counts. The V call is TRBV6-5, the J call TRBJ2-5, with a weak D call TRBD1 (6 bases). V lost 5 bases and J lost 0, with 25 bases in between. The CDR3 is made up of 19 amino acids. Germline values: CDR1 MNHEY, CDR2 SVGAGI. As DNA, the CDR3 is TGTGCCAGCAGTGGAATTGGGGGCTTCATTTCTAAGTACCAAGAGACCCAGTACTTC. Translation: CASSGIGGFISKYQETQYF.

This clonotype came up many times. V and J are TRBV7-2 and TRBJ2-7; no clear D gene. V was trimmed by 1 base and J by 2 bases, leaving 9 bases between them. CDR3 size: 14 residues. CDR1 is SGHTA and CDR2 is FQGNSA in the germline V gene. CDR3 nucleotide sequence: TGTGCCAGCAGCTTAGAGTTGGGCCCCTACGAGCAGTACTTC. The encoded protein is CASSLELGPYEQYF.

This clonotype was picked up a small number of times. This rearrangement joins TRBV11-2 to TRBJ2-2; 8 bases agree with TRBD1. The trim removed 6 bases at V and 4 bases at J, leaving 7 bases unmatched. Germline CDR1 and CDR2: SGHAT and FQNNGV. The CDR3 runs to 15 residues. The CDR3 nucleotides read TGTGCCAGCAGTTTCCGACAGGGGATCACCGGGGAGCTGTTTTTT. Protein product: CASSFRQGITGELFF. The variable domain in full, with the rest retrieved from reference TRBV11-2 and TRBJ2-2, is EAGVAQSPRYKIIEKRQSVAFWCNPISGHATLYWYQQILGQGPKLLIQFQNNGVVDDSQLPKDRFSAERLKGVDSTLKIQPAKLEDSAVYLCASSFRQGITGELFFGEGSRLTVL.

This clonotype was picked up many times. The rearrangement joins TRBV29-1 to TRBJ2-7, with a tentative D call TRBD1 (7 bases). This CDR3 is built from 12 residues. V lost 6 bases and J lost 2, with 11 bases in between. CDR1 SQVTM and CDR2 ANQGSEA come from the germline V gene. This chain's CDR3 is CSVAGQTYEQYF. For the CDR3, the DNA is TGCAGCGTGGCGGGACAGACCTACGAGCAGTACTTC.

This clonotype has just a few counts. V gene TRBV12-3 or TRBV12-4 combines with J gene TRBJ2-5, with a weak D call TRBD2 (6 bases). The V gene lost 0 bases and the J gene lost 2 bases, with 10 bases spanning the gap. This CDR3 has 15 amino acids. The CDR3 protein is CASSLARESQETQYF. CDR3 DNA: TGTGCCAGCAGTTTAGCGCGGGAAAGTCAAGAGACCCAGTACTTC.

V usage is TRBV11-2 and J usage is TRBJ2-5, with TRBD2 identical over 15 bases. The DNA matches TRBJ2-1 better at its end, which makes the J call doubtful. Germline values: CDR1 SGHAT, CDR2 FQNNGV. This CDR3 has 16 amino acids. Here the CDR3 DNA reads TGTGCCAGCAGGCCCGGACTAGCGGGGGGGTTAGATGAGCAGTTCTTC. Protein product: CASRPGLAGGLDEQFF.

The V call is TRBV6-5, the J call TRBJ2-7; TRBD1 is a possible D gene (5 bases). The CDR3 extends over 15 amino acids. In germline, CDR1 is MNHEY, CDR2 SVGAGI. Trimming stripped 2 bases from V and 5 bases from J, with 16 bases between. CDR3 residues: CASSYPYGAFDEQYF. The CDR3 DNA follows: TGTGCCAGCAGTTACCCCTATGGGGCGTTCGACGAGCAGTACTTC.

This clonotype was recorded a few times. The chain is built from TRBV15 and TRBJ1-2, with D uncertain. V lost 0 bases to trimming and J lost 6 bases, with 14 bases between them. CDR1 and CDR2 (germline): LNHNV, YYDKDF (reference sequence). The CDR3 covers 15 residues. Here the CDR3 reads CATSRDERRGNGYTF. CDR3 nucleotides: TGTGCCACCAGCAGAGATGAAAGGAGAGGGAATGGCTACACCTTC.

This clonotype was counted ten times or more. CDR3 protein: CSASLFGSGESGYTF. The CDR3 bases are TGCAGTGCTAGCTTGTTTGGATCCGGGGAGTCTGGCTACACCTTC. V gene TRBV20-1 combines with J gene TRBJ1-2; D unresolved. CDR1 and CDR2 (germline): DFQATT, SNEGSKA (reference sequence). There are 15 residues in the CDR3. V was trimmed by 3 bases and J by 7 bases, leaving 21 bases between them.

The chain has TRBV10-3 and TRBJ1-1, with 8 bases that match TRBD1. The V segment lost 10 bases and the J segment 1 base; nucleotides outside the gene matches: 14. Per the germline V gene, CDR1 is ENHRY and CDR2 is SYGVKD. The length of the CDR3 is 16 residues. The CDR3 bases are TGTGCCACCCTAAATGGGACAGGAGTAGCGAACACTGAAGCTTTCTTT. This translates into CATLNGTGVANTEAFF.

CDR3 in DNA: TGTGCCTGGAGTCGCCCAAACCTCTATGGCTACACCTTC. Translation gives CAWSRPNLYGYTF. The chain has TRBV30 and TRBJ1-2; D gene uncertain. Trimming took 2 bases from V and 4 from J, leaving 11 bases between them. CDR1 and CDR2 from the germline V gene are GTSNPN and SVGIG (reference sequence). CDR3 length: 13 residues.

The V call is TRBV20-1, the J call TRBJ2-3; 8 nucleotides line up with TRBD2. Per germline, CDR1 DFQATT and CDR2 SNEGSKA (reference sequence). The V gene end was trimmed by 2 bases and the J gene end by 4 bases; junction bases not matched to a gene: 8. The CDR3 length is 15 residues. CDR3 amino acids: CSARPSGSSPDTQYF. The CDR3, as DNA: TGCAGTGCTAGACCCAGCGGGAGTTCGCCAGATACGCAGTATTTT.

This chain connects TRBV16 to TRBJ1-1; D possibly corresponds to TRBD1 (5 bases). The germline V and J ends were trimmed by 3 bases and 5 bases, with 13 bases remaining between them. In germline, CDR1 is KGHSY, CDR2 FQNENV. This CDR3 has 14 residues. The CDR3 loop reads CASSQSGLGTEAFF. CDR3 in DNA: TGTGCCAGCAGCCAGTCAGGGTTGGGGACTGAAGCTTTCTTT.

The chain couples TRBV3-1 to TRBJ1-1; 7 bases are shared with TRBD1. This CDR3 contains 12 residues. The V gene end was trimmed by 3 bases and the J gene end by 11 bases; junction bases not matched to a gene: 6. The germline V gene encodes CDR1 LGHDT and CDR2 YNNKEL (reference sequence). CDR3 nucleotide sequence: TGTGCCAGCAGCCAGGGAGACAGGGCGGCTTTCTTT. Its translation: CASSQGDRAAFF. The entire variable domain, with the rest obtained from reference TRBV3-1 and TRBJ1-1, is as follows: DTAVSQTPKYLVTQMGNDKSIKCEQNLGHDTMYWYKQDSKKFLKIMFSYNNKELIINETVPNRFSPKSPDKAHLNLHINSLELGDSAVYFCASSQGDRAAFFGQGTRLTVV.